The T cell receptor beta chain described here comes from a study of blood T cell repertoires in COVID-19. About the research overall: The United States, Italy and Spain supplied acute and convalescent COVID-19 samples. PBMCs, B-cell-depleted T cells, or T cells were the source of the cDNA or gDNA that made up the material.

Original processing methods: Amplification of reference gene primers was used by the study to estimate nucleated cell counts. Sequencing was performed with immunoSEQ multiplex PCR; in TCRdb, only in-frame clones are kept and a portion is missing. Clonal size and the V and J genes are those of that table, whereas D and trimming came from the DNA. The table lists 60,000 to 85,000 clones, 80% of them singletons. The V and J ends lost 8 bases and 1 base respectively, with 14 bases between them. Per the germline V gene, CDR1 is MDHEN and CDR2 is SYDVKM. The CDR3 consists of 14 residues. This clonotype was obtained from a man aged 65 to 85 who had recovered from COVID-19. This sequence joins TRBV28 and TRBJ2-5; D may be TRBD1 (6 bases). The material sequenced was peripheral blood. The CDR3 region is CASHELGAQETQYF. CDR3 nucleotides: TGTGCCAGCCACGAACTGGGGGCCCAAGAGACCCAGTACTTC.